These 5 T cell receptor beta chains share one sample of origin, sequenced in a study of T cells after yellow fever vaccination. MiXCR, applied by TCRdb to the 5' RACE reads, yields one record per CDR3 protein. Found here are some 160,000 distinct CDR3 sequences, approximately 6.7% of them singletons; the top ten hold 2.5%. The specimen comprised CD4+ T cells sorted from PBMCs, sampled about 5 days after the first yellow fever vaccination. The receptors derive from a man aged 18 to 29 who received the YFV17D yellow fever vaccine.

This clonotype was picked up many times. The chain uses TRBV7-2 and TRBJ2-2, with D maybe TRBD2 (5 bases). Deletions cut 1 base from V and 7 bases from J, with 7 bases between. The CDR3 has 13 residues. Germline assignment: CDR1 SGHTA and CDR2 FQGNSA. The CDR3, as DNA: TGTGCCAGCAGCTTAGTCGAGGGCGGGGAGCTGTTTTTT. Translating gives CASSLVEGGELFF.

This clonotype was picked up a small number of times. The chain uses TRBV5-5 and TRBJ2-7; TRBD1 is a possible D gene (5 bases). The CDR3 loop spans 17 amino acids. V gave up 0 bases and J gave up 6 bases, with 22 bases separating them. The germline V gene has CDR1 SGHKS and CDR2 YYEKEE (reference sequence). CDR3 region: CASSLGVRRVNAPEQYF. CDR3 DNA sequence: TGTGCCAGCAGCTTGGGAGTACGCAGGGTCAATGCTCCCGAGCAGTACTTC.

The sample holds many counts of this clonotype. The chain uses TRBV5-1 and TRBJ1-3, with D hard to call. The germline V and J ends were trimmed by 1 base and 1 base, with 9 bases remaining between them. The CDR3 is 15 amino acids. Germline CDR1 is SGHRS and CDR2 is YFSETQ. The DNA for the CDR3 is TGCGCCAGCAGCTTGACGACGGCTTCTGGAAACACCATATATTTT. This sequence encodes CASSLTTASGNTIYF.

The gene calls are TRBV19 and TRBJ2-3; possibly TRBD2 for D (6 bases). V lost 9 bases, J lost 2 bases, and 15 bases lay in between. The CDR3 extends over 14 amino acids. Germline-derived CDR1 and CDR2 are LNHDA and SQIVND (reference sequence). The CDR3 protein is CASHRRGYTDTQYF. CDR3 sequence (DNA): TGTGCCAGCCACCGGCGGGGATACACAGATACGCAGTATTTT.

This clonotype was counted ten times or more. The genes are TRBV5-1 and TRBJ2-2; D may be TRBD1 (5 bases). V shed 2 bases and J shed 3 bases, with 5 bases lying between them. The V gene's germline CDR1 is SGHRS and CDR2 YFSETQ. There are 13 residues in the CDR3. The CDR3 nucleotides are TGCGCCAGCAGCTTAGGGGACACCGGGGAGCTGTTTTTT. Residues: CASSLGDTGELFF.